A selection of T cell receptor beta chains follows, all from one sample in a study of response to subunit inactivated influenza vaccine. TCRdb processed the RT-PCR reads anew with MiXCR; each CDR3 protein has one entry. The sample consists of 650,000 to 800,000 distinct CDR3 sequences, around 14% of them appearing once. The sample was PBMCs from blood, taken 14 to 15 days before vaccination. These receptors came from a man aged 50 to 60 who received an inactivated influenza vaccine. CDR3s include the opening cysteine and the closing phenylalanine or tryptophan. A D gene is named only where the DNA matches it firmly. Part of the rows lack a size; the others show once, few, many or a class for expanded clones.

abundance: .
j_gene: TRBJ2-7
v_gene: TRBV4-2
d_gene: TRBD2
CDR3aa: CASSSHPGASGLYEQYF
CDR3nt: TGTGCCAGCAGCTCCCATCCCGGGGCTAGCGGACTGTACGAGCAGTACTTC

abundance: few
j_gene: TRBJ1-2
v_gene: TRBV7-2
d_gene: .
CDR3aa: CASSHGTGGYGYTF
CDR3nt: TGTGCCAGCAGCCATGGGACGGGGGGCTATGGCTACACCTTC

abundance: many
j_gene: TRBJ2-1
v_gene: TRBV5-1
d_gene: TRBD2
CDR3aa: CASSLFSSGVDNEQFF
CDR3nt: TGCGCCAGCAGCTTGTTTTCTAGCGGGGTTGACAATGAGCAGTTCTTC

abundance: few
j_gene: TRBJ2-3
v_gene: TRBV7-9
d_gene: .
CDR3aa: CASSFVASDTQYF
CDR3nt: TGTGCCAGCAGCTTCGTTGCGTCCGATACGCAGTATTTT

abundance: .
j_gene: TRBJ2-1
v_gene: TRBV9
d_gene: TRBD2
CDR3aa: CASSPIGTSPFYNEQFF
CDR3nt: TGTGCCAGCAGCCCGATCGGGACTAGCCCCTTTTACAATGAGCAGTTCTTC

abundance: .
j_gene: TRBJ2-7
v_gene: TRBV20-1
d_gene: TRBD2
CDR3aa: CSAGGTSGSSSYEQYF
CDR3nt: TGCAGTGCTGGGGGGACTAGCGGGAGTAGTTCCTACGAGCAGTACTTC

abundance: .
j_gene: TRBJ1-6
v_gene: TRBV25-1
d_gene: .
CDR3aa: CASREWVGSSNSPLHF
CDR3nt: TGTGCCAGCAGAGAATGGGTTGGCTCCTCTAATTCACCCCTCCACTTT

abundance: few
j_gene: TRBJ2-5
v_gene: TRBV5-1
d_gene: .
CDR3aa: CASSLNVMGGETQYF
CDR3nt: TGCGCCAGCAGCTTGAATGTTATGGGGGGTGAGACCCAGTACTTC

abundance: few
j_gene: TRBJ1-1
v_gene: TRBV5-1
d_gene: TRBD1
CDR3aa: CASSLRVQGGRGTEAFF
CDR3nt: TGCGCCAGCAGCCTCAGGGTACAGGGGGGAAGGGGCACTGAAGCTTTCTTT

abundance: .
j_gene: TRBJ2-6
v_gene: TRBV7-9
d_gene: .
CDR3aa: CASSLGALDSGANVLTF
CDR3nt: TGTGCCAGCAGCTTAGGGGCGTTGGACTCTGGGGCCAACGTCCTGACTTTC

abundance: many
j_gene: TRBJ1-5
v_gene: TRBV25-1
d_gene: .
CDR3aa: CASSPRTASNQPQHF
CDR3nt: TGTGCCAGCAGCCCCCGGACAGCTTCAAATCAGCCCCAGCATTTT

abundance: .
j_gene: TRBJ1-4
v_gene: TRBV6-5
d_gene: .
CDR3aa: CASSYGGTLNEKLFF
CDR3nt: TGTGCCAGCAGTTACGGGGGAACTTTAAATGAAAAACTGTTTTTT

abundance: .
j_gene: TRBJ2-7
v_gene: TRBV7-9
d_gene: .
CDR3aa: CASGSRSSYEQYF
CDR3nt: TGTGCCAGCGGCTCGCGGAGCTCCTACGAGCAGTACTTC

abundance: many
j_gene: TRBJ2-7
v_gene: TRBV7-9
d_gene: .
CDR3aa: CASSLAGGSEQYF
CDR3nt: TGTGCCAGCAGCTTAGCAGGGGGTAGCGAGCAGTACTTC

abundance: many
j_gene: TRBJ2-3
v_gene: TRBV6-4
d_gene: .
CDR3aa: CASLTPITGTSTDTQYF
CDR3nt: TGTGCCAGCCTCACCCCCATTACGGGGACAAGCACAGATACGCAGTATTTT

abundance: .
j_gene: TRBJ2-4
v_gene: TRBV20-1
d_gene: TRBD2
CDR3aa: CSARDWTSGGFSKNIQYF
CDR3nt: TGCAGTGCTAGAGATTGGACTAGCGGGGGGTTTTCCAAAAACATTCAGTACTTC

abundance: many
j_gene: TRBJ2-7
v_gene: TRBV7-2
d_gene: TRBD1
CDR3aa: CASSPQGAAYEQYF
CDR3nt: TGTGCCAGCAGCCCCCAGGGGGCAGCCTACGAGCAGTACTTC

abundance: .
j_gene: TRBJ2-5
v_gene: TRBV12-3/TRBV12-4
d_gene: TRBD1
CDR3aa: CASYGGQGWTQYF
CDR3nt: TGTGCCAGCTACGGGGGACAGGGGTGGACCCAGTACTTC

abundance: many
j_gene: TRBJ2-7
v_gene: TRBV4-2
d_gene: .
CDR3aa: CASSNIVSGIGGEQYF
CDR3nt: TGTGCCAGCAGTAACATCGTCAGCGGGATAGGGGGCGAGCAGTACTTC

abundance: few
j_gene: TRBJ1-2
v_gene: TRBV6-1
d_gene: .
CDR3aa: CASSISSRWSSKWGYTF
CDR3nt: TGTGCCAGCAGTATCTCATCTCGTTGGAGTAGCAAGTGGGGCTACACCTTC

abundance: many
j_gene: TRBJ1-5
v_gene: TRBV27
d_gene: TRBD1
CDR3aa: CATRNTGGDQPQHF
CDR3nt: TGTGCCACCCGCAACACAGGGGGAGATCAGCCCCAGCATTTT

abundance: .
j_gene: TRBJ2-7
v_gene: TRBV29-1
d_gene: .
CDR3aa: CSVVPASTYEQYF
CDR3nt: TGCAGCGTTGTTCCGGCTAGCACCTACGAGCAGTACTTC

abundance: .
j_gene: TRBJ2-2
v_gene: TRBV30
d_gene: .
CDR3aa: CAWNRLRVTGELFF
CDR3nt: TGTGCCTGGAATCGCCTCAGGGTCACCGGGGAGCTGTTTTTT

abundance: .
j_gene: TRBJ2-2
v_gene: TRBV9
d_gene: TRBD2
CDR3aa: CASSVGLAGSAGELFF
CDR3nt: TGTGCCAGCAGCGTGGGACTAGCGGGATCGGCCGGGGAGCTGTTTTTT

abundance: few
j_gene: TRBJ2-7
v_gene: TRBV6-6
d_gene: .
CDR3aa: CASSYSDEQYF
CDR3nt: TGTGCCAGCAGTTACTCAGACGAGCAGTACTTC

abundance: .
j_gene: TRBJ2-7
v_gene: TRBV11-2
d_gene: .
CDR3aa: CASSFHAEGIYEQYF
CDR3nt: TGTGCCAGCAGCTTCCATGCGGAGGGGATCTACGAGCAGTACTTC

abundance: few
j_gene: TRBJ1-6
v_gene: TRBV6-1
d_gene: TRBD1
CDR3aa: CASTEQGANNSPLHF
CDR3nt: TGTGCCAGCACTGAACAGGGGGCCAATAATTCACCCCTCCACTTT

abundance: few
j_gene: TRBJ2-7
v_gene: TRBV29-1
d_gene: .
CDR3aa: CSVGHSYEQYF
CDR3nt: TGCAGCGTTGGCCACTCCTACGAGCAGTACTTC

abundance: many
j_gene: TRBJ2-7
v_gene: TRBV11-2
d_gene: .
CDR3aa: CASSLGPGYEQYF
CDR3nt: TGTGCCAGCAGCTTAGGCCCCGGCTACGAGCAGTACTTC

abundance: .
j_gene: TRBJ1-4
v_gene: TRBV27
d_gene: .
CDR3aa: CASSTDVTAGEKLFF
CDR3nt: TGTGCCAGCAGTACGGACGTCACCGCGGGGGAAAAACTGTTTTTT

abundance: few
j_gene: TRBJ2-7
v_gene: TRBV15
d_gene: .
CDR3aa: CATSGAYEQYF
CDR3nt: TGTGCCACCAGCGGAGCATACGAGCAGTACTTC

abundance: .
j_gene: TRBJ2-7
v_gene: TRBV24-1
d_gene: .
CDR3aa: CATSDLRGYEQYF
CDR3nt: TGTGCCACCAGTGATTTGCGCGGCTACGAGCAGTACTTC

abundance: few
j_gene: TRBJ2-5
v_gene: TRBV11-2
d_gene: TRBD2
CDR3aa: CASSLEGVSGGRETQYF
CDR3nt: TGTGCCAGCAGCTTAGAAGGTGTTAGCGGGGGTCGAGAGACCCAGTACTTC

abundance: many
j_gene: TRBJ2-1
v_gene: TRBV9
d_gene: TRBD1
CDR3aa: CASSHRDRGLNEQFF
CDR3nt: TGTGCCAGCAGCCACCGGGACAGGGGGCTAAATGAGCAGTTCTTC

abundance: .
j_gene: TRBJ1-6
v_gene: TRBV5-1
d_gene: TRBD1
CDR3aa: CASSSGTGDSPLHF
CDR3nt: TGCGCCAGCAGCTCCGGGACAGGGGATTCACCCCTCCACTTT

abundance: .
j_gene: TRBJ2-2
v_gene: TRBV11-2
d_gene: .
CDR3aa: CASSLRPFTGELFF
CDR3nt: TGTGCCAGCAGTTTAAGACCCTTTACCGGGGAGCTGTTTTTT

abundance: .
j_gene: TRBJ2-2
v_gene: TRBV11-3
d_gene: .
CDR3aa: CASRRPGTGELFF
CDR3nt: TGTGCCAGCAGAAGACCAGGCACCGGGGAGCTGTTTTTT

abundance: .
j_gene: TRBJ2-3
v_gene: TRBV18
d_gene: TRBD2
CDR3aa: CASSPFSGVSTDTQYF
CDR3nt: TGTGCCAGCTCACCATTTAGCGGGGTTAGCACAGATACGCAGTATTTT

abundance: .
j_gene: TRBJ1-2
v_gene: TRBV7-9
d_gene: .
CDR3aa: CASSLAPRNYGYTF
CDR3nt: TGTGCCAGCAGCTTAGCGCCCCGTAACTATGGCTACACCTTC

abundance: .
j_gene: TRBJ2-5
v_gene: TRBV20-1
d_gene: TRBD2
CDR3aa: CSASKSRSGRARLETQYF
CDR3nt: TGCAGTGCTAGCAAATCTAGAAGCGGGAGGGCCAGGTTAGAGACCCAGTACTTC

abundance: few
j_gene: TRBJ2-7
v_gene: TRBV29-1
d_gene: .
CDR3aa: CSVEGGERKRQYF
CDR3nt: TGCAGCGTTGAGGGGGGAGAGAGAAAACGGCAGTACTTC

abundance: .
j_gene: TRBJ1-1
v_gene: TRBV5-1
d_gene: TRBD1
CDR3aa: CASTTQGANTEAFF
CDR3nt: TGCGCCAGCACTACACAGGGGGCCAACACTGAAGCTTTCTTT